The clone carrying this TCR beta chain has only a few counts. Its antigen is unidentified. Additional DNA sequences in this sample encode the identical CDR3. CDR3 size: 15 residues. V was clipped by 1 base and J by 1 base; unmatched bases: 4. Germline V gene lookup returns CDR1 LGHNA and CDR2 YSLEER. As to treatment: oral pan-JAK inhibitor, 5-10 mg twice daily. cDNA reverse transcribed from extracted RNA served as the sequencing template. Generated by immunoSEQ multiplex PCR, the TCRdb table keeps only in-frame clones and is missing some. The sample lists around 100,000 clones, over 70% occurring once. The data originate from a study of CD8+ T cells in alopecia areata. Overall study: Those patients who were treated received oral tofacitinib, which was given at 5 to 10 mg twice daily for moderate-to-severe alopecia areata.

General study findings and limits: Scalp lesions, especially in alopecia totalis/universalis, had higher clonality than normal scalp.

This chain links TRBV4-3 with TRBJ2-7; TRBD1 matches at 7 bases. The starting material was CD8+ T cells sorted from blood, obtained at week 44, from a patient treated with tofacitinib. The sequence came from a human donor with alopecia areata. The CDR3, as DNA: TGCGCCAGCAGCCAAGGGACAGGTAATTCCTACGAGCAGTACTTC. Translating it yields CASSQGTGNSYEQYF.